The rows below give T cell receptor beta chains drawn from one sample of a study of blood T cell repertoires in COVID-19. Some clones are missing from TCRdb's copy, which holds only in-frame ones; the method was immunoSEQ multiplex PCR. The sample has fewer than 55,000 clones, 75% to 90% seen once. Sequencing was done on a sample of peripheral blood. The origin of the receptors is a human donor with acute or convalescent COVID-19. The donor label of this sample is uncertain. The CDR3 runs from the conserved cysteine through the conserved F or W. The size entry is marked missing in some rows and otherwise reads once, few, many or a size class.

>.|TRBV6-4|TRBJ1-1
CASSDQDWTEAFF
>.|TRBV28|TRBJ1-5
CASIITGAGNQPQHF
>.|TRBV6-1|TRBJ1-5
CASSDDSGQVRDQPQHF
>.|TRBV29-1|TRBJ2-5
CSVEEGAEETQYF
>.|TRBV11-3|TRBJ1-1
CASSSRAKSKSGKAFF
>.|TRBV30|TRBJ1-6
CAGGREDNSPLHF
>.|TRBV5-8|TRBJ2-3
CASSLRGVPDTQYF
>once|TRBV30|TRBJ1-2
CAINRGYGYTF
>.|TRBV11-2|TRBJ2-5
CASSSGPQQYF
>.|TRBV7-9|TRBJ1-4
CASSSGTGDEKLFF
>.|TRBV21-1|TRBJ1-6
CASNITGCSPLHF
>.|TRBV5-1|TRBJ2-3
CASSWRLAGTGTDTQYF
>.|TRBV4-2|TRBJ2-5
CASSQEALAGGETQYF
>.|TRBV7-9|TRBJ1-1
CASSRFGGDTEAFF
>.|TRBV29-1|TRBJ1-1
CSVITGVGTEAFF
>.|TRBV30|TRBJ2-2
CAWSALGANTGELFF
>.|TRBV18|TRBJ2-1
CASSPGLLRSYNEQFF
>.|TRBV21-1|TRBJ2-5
CASSKESPSGGARWRQETQYF
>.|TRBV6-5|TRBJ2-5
CASSRSGQETQYF
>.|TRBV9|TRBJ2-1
CASSVGLAGGPYEQFF
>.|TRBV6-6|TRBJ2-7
CASTSYGNSYEQYF
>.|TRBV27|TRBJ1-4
CASSAQQGWGEKLFF
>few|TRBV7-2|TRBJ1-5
CASSGQVNQPQHF
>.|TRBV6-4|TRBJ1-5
CASSDSAGTDQPQHF
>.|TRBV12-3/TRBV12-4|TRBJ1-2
CASSSSVAGYTF
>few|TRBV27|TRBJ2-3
CASSYRLGITDTQYF
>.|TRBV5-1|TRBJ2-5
CASSLARGPQETQYF
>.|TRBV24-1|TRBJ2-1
CATSGRDRSYNEQFF
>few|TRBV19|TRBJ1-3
CASSMGPGNTIYF
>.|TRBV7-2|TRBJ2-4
CASSFPQREGKNIQYF
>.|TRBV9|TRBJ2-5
CASSVYSGETQYF
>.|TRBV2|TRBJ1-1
CASSEGQGSVTEAFF
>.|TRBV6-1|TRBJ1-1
CASSEYRVAEAFF
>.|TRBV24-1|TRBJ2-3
CATMSGENTDTQYF
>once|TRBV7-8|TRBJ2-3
CASSPSWTSGGYTDTQYF
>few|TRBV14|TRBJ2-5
CASSQDWGTTLIQYF
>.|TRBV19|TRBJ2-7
CASSLLGGEQYF
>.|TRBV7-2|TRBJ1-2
CASSSQRDFYGYTF
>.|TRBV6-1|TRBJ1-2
CASSEALSYGYTF
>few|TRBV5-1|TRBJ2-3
CASSLTSGTTGTDTQYF
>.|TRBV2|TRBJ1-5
CASSPGNQPQHF
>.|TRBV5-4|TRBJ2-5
CASSFQGEETQYF
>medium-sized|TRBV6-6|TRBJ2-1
CASSYSEDSVDNEQFF
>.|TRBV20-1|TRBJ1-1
CSASPTGVSTEAFF
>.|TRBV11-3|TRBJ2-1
CASSLGRGNEQFF
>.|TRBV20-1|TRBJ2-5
CSASFREGRGETQYF
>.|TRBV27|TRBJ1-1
CASSPDRGNTEAFF
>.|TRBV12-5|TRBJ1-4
CASGYSDRGGDEKLFF
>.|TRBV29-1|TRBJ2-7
CSVESEERSSYEQYF
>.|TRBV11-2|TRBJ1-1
CASSFQGNTEAFF
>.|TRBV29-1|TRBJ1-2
CSVDNNYGYTF
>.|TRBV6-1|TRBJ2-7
CASSEGVAGVRAEQYF